The 5 T cell receptor beta chains listed next were all sequenced from one sample in a study of regulatory T cells in long-lasting Graves disease. The sample's time point: newly diagnosed GD, antithyroid drugs for less than 3 months. From PBMCs, RNA was extracted and then used to make the TCR library. Arm-PCR of CDR3 regions and iRepertoire HTBI primers were used to build TCR beta libraries. TCRdb itself ran the multiplex PCR reads through MiXCR, one entry per CDR3 protein. This table holds 530,000 or so distinct CDR3 sequences, roughly 13% found once. The sample also formed part of further work on T cells in Graves' hyperthyroidism and ophthalmopathy.

Sequencing used peripheral blood mononuclear cells (PBMCs), obtained at new diagnosis, from a patient treated with antithyroid drugs. These receptors came from a man under 40 with Graves disease.

V usage is TRBV18 and J usage is TRBJ1-4; the D is unclear. The germline gives CDR1 KGHSH, CDR2 LQKENI. The CDR3 totals 16 residues. The V end lost 3 bases, the J end lost 4 bases, and 15 bases lay between the germline ends. For the CDR3, the DNA is TGTGCCAGCTCACCTCCGGTCCGGCGGAGTAATGAAAAACTGTTTTTT. It yields the protein CASSPPVRRSNEKLFF.

This clonotype was picked up a small number of times. The V gene is TRBV27, the J gene TRBJ2-7; D unresolved. CDR3 length: 11 residues. The V and J ends lost 6 bases and 5 bases respectively, with 8 bases between them. The germline V gene has CDR1 MNHEY and CDR2 SMNVEV (reference sequence). The CDR3 DNA reads TGTGCCAGCAGCAAATTAAACGAGCAGTACTTC. As protein: CASSKLNEQYF.

This chain links TRBV5-6 with TRBJ2-5; D possibly corresponds to TRBD2 (6 bases). CDR3 length: 15 residues. From germline, CDR1 is SGHDT and CDR2 YYEEEE. V lost 4 bases and J lost 3, with 16 bases in between. CDR3 residues: CASSLLGKREETQYF. The CDR3 nucleotides are TGTGCCAGCAGCCTCCTAGGGAAGCGGGAAGAGACCCAGTACTTC.

This clonotype was picked up many times. This chain links TRBV5-1 with TRBJ2-3; 9 positions agree with TRBD2. CDR3 length: 15 amino acids. The germline CDR1 and CDR2 sequences are SGHRS and YFSETQ. V trimming: 0 bases; J trimming: 5 bases; junction bases outside the gene matches: 4. This chain's CDR3 is CASSLVAGVGDTQYF. The CDR3 DNA follows: TGCGCCAGCAGCTTGGTAGCGGGAGTGGGAGATACGCAGTATTTT.

This clonotype was seen at least ten times. The V gene is TRBV7-2, the J gene TRBJ2-6; D is unclear. The germline gives CDR1 SGHTA, CDR2 FQGNSA. The V gene lost 5 bases and the J gene lost 4 bases, with 12 bases spanning the gap. This CDR3 contains 15 residues. Written as DNA, the CDR3 is TGTGCCAGCAGCCACTACCCTTCCGGGGCCAACGTCCTGACTTTC. This gives the protein CASSHYPSGANVLTF.